This TCR beta chain was identified during a study of T cell responses to AZD1222 COVID-19 vaccine. Findings and limits, study-wide: Baseline seropositives among AZD1222 recipients totaled only six or seven. Targeting of unmutated variant regions was reportedly seen in nearly half of spike-specific TCRs. Repertoires were sampled only after the peak T cell response.

The CDR3 runs 14 residues. The trim removed 6 bases at V and 2 bases at J, leaving 1 base unmatched. Germline loops: CDR1 MDHEN, CDR2 SYDVKM. This clone was detected a few times. Its antigen remains unknown. Libraries were prepared by immunoSEQ multiplex PCR; TCRdb keeps only in-frame clonotypes and omits some of them. Of about 82,000 clones in the sample, 75% to 90% were seen once. The receptor was derived from an adult who received the AZD1222 COVID-19 vaccine. V is TRBV28 and J is TRBJ2-6; TRBD1 agrees at 7 bases. The sample here was peripheral blood, taken 28 days after the second AZD1222 dose. DNA for the CDR3: TGTGCCAGCAGCGGGACAGCTGGGGCCAACGTCCTGACTTTC. Translated: CASSGTAGANVLTF.